This T cell receptor (beta chain) stems from a study of T cells in localized non-small cell lung cancer. Study findings and constraints: Adjacent uninvolved lung had the highest clonality, suggesting focused antigen responses.

On this clone: As yet, its antigen is unknown.

CDR1 and CDR2 from the germline V gene are KGHSH and LQKENI. With 0 bases removed from V and 0 bases from J, the gap between germline ends came to 6 bases. The CDR3 contains 15 residues. Clones were sequenced by immunoSEQ multiplex PCR, and TCRdb holds only the in-frame ones, with some missing. Of around 140,000 clones in the sample, around 90% are singletons; the top ten hold approximately 1.5%. The rearrangement links TRBV18 to TRBJ1-3; D call uncertain. The input for sequencing was peripheral blood, taken before any cancer treatment. The clonotype comes from a female donor at least 60 years old with stage I lung adenocarcinoma. The CDR3 sequence: CASSPPDPSGNTIYF. The CDR3 DNA reads TGTGCCAGCTCACCACCGGACCCCTCTGGAAACACCATATATTTT.